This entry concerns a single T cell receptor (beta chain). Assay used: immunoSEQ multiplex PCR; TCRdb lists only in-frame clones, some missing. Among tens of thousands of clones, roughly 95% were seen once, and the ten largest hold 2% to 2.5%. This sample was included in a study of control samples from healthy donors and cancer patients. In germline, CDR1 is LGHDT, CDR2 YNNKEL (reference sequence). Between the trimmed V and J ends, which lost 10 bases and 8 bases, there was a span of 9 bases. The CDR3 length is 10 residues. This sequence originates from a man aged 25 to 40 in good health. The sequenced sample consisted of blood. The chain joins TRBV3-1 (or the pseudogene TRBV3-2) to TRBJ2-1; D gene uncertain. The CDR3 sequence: CATGFDEQFF. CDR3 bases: TGTGCCACAGGCTTCGATGAGCAGTTCTTC.